These T cell receptor beta chains were read from a single sample in a study of tumor-infiltrating lymphocytes in localized non-small cell lung cancer. Repertoires were generated with immunoSEQ multiplex PCR, while TCRdb's copy carries only in-frame clones and drops some. The sample holds around 25,000 clones; approximately 59% are singletons and the top ten take about 5.8%. The sequencing input was lung tumor tissue. The receptors stem from a human donor with non-small cell lung cancer. The CDR3 runs from the conserved cysteine through the conserved F or W. A D gene is named only where the DNA matches it firmly. Clone size is given for some rows only: seen once, a few or many times, or a class if the clone is expanded.

CDR3: CASSQGWGGGREDTQYF
DNA: TGTGCCAGCAGCCAAGGGTGGGGCGGAGGACGGGAAGATACGCAGTATTTT
V: TRBV5-4
size: few
J: TRBJ2-3
D: -

CDR3: CASSVDGGRPQHF
DNA: TGTGCCAGCAGCGTAGACGGGGGGCGGCCCCAGCATTTT
V: TRBV9
size: -
J: TRBJ1-5
D: -

CDR3: CASSLGQNYEQYF
DNA: TGTGCCAGCAGCCTGGGACAGAACTACGAGCAGTACTTC
V: TRBV7-9
size: -
J: TRBJ2-7
D: TRBD1

CDR3: CASSPQGQRETQYF
DNA: TGCGCCAGCAGCCCTCAGGGGCAGAGGGAGACCCAGTACTTC
V: TRBV5-1
size: -
J: TRBJ2-5
D: -

CDR3: CASSLGEPSTDTQYF
DNA: TGCGCCAGCAGCTTGGGAGAACCTAGCACAGATACGCAGTATTTT
V: TRBV5-1
size: -
J: TRBJ2-3
D: -

CDR3: CASSPNRAGANVLTF
DNA: TGTGCCAGCAGTCCTAACAGGGCTGGGGCCAACGTCCTGACTTTC
V: TRBV6-1
size: -
J: TRBJ2-6
D: -

CDR3: CASSQGWGLVSDTQYF
DNA: TGTGCCAGCAGCCAAGGATGGGGACTAGTCTCAGATACGCAGTATTTT
V: TRBV14
size: -
J: TRBJ2-3
D: TRBD2

CDR3: CASSLETPGTGELFF
DNA: TGCGCCAGCAGCTTGGAGACTCCAGGCACCGGGGAGCTGTTTTTT
V: TRBV5-1
size: -
J: TRBJ2-2
D: -

CDR3: CASSLKTTGSYGYTF
DNA: TGTGCCAGCAGCCTTAAGACTACAGGGAGCTATGGCTACACCTTC
V: TRBV4-2
size: -
J: TRBJ1-2
D: -

CDR3: CASSFRGSEETQYF
DNA: TGTGCCAGCAGCTTTCGGGGGAGCGAGGAGACCCAGTACTTC
V: TRBV5-4
size: -
J: TRBJ2-5
D: -

CDR3: CASSLGHSYEQYF
DNA: TGTGCCAGCAGCTTAGGGCACAGCTACGAGCAGTACTTC
V: TRBV11-2
size: -
J: TRBJ2-7
D: -

CDR3: CASSVTHPEAFF
DNA: TGTGCCAGCAGTGTAACCCACCCTGAAGCTTTCTTT
V: TRBV2
size: few
J: TRBJ1-1
D: -

CDR3: CASSLRGPYNEQFF
DNA: TGTGCCAGCAGCTTGAGGGGCCCATACAATGAGCAGTTCTTC
V: TRBV5-4
size: -
J: TRBJ2-1
D: -

CDR3: CATTSPGRSLEAFF
DNA: TGTGCCACCACCTCTCCGGGACGGAGTCTTGAAGCTTTCTTT
V: TRBV28
size: -
J: TRBJ1-1
D: -

CDR3: CASSYSERVSQETQYF
DNA: TGTGCCAGCAGTTACTCTGAACGGGTCAGCCAAGAGACCCAGTACTTC
V: TRBV6-5
size: -
J: TRBJ2-5
D: -

CDR3: CASSTQVNTEAFF
DNA: TGTGCCAGCAGCACACAAGTGAACACTGAAGCTTTCTTT
V: TRBV6-5
size: few
J: TRBJ1-1
D: -